This T cell receptor beta chain was observed in a study of tumor-infiltrating lymphocytes in primary liver carcinoma. Study details: Lesions, classed as T1-T3 N0M0, spanned roughly 4 to 10 cm across. Notes on the study in general: Blood fell significantly below tumors in its top-250-clone fraction (p = 0.039).

CDR1 and CDR2 from the germline V gene are SEHNR and FQNEAQ (reference sequence). CDR3 length equals 11 residues. A remark on this clonotype: Its specificity is not known. A read error may produce the germline difference seen at one junction end.

Germline DNA was also extracted, while the blood RNA originated from unsorted whole blood. A primer matching the constant region was used to make TCR beta cDNA from approximately 0.45 ug of total RNA. Investigators got TCR beta libraries out of three nested multiplex PCR rounds, done with slightly modified ARM-PCR. The opening two PCR rounds, 10 cycles each, paired TRBV1-TRBV30 forward primers with a C-beta reverse primer. From the multiplex PCR reads, TCRdb called clonotypes with MiXCR, one entry per CDR3 protein. This repertoire shows some 180,000 distinct CDR3 sequences, 50% to 75% found once; its top ten account for approximately 70%.

The chain combines TRBV7-9 with TRBJ2-1; D gene unclear. Source material: peripheral blood. This receptor was taken from a man in his forties with primary liver carcinoma and hepatitis B virus infection. The CDR3 DNA reads as TGTGCCTGCAGCTTATATAATGAGCAGTTCTTC. Its translation: CACSLYNEQFF.